These 28 T cell receptor beta chains originate from one sample sequenced in a study of T cell responses to AZD1222 COVID-19 vaccine (dated by TCRdb to the early 2020s). The time point tag for this specimen amounts to: about 28 days (+/-7) after the second vaccine dose. The library relied on the immunoSEQ multiplex PCR assay. Held by TCRdb, this immuneACCESS table contains in-frame sequences only and omits some clones. Under half of the omission traces to an unresolved V gene where checked; the cause of the rest is unknown. The table for this sample lists around 99,000 clones; just over 90% of them were counted only once. The ten largest make up approximately 9% of the sample. The source was peripheral blood, collected 28 days after the second AZD1222 dose. The receptors come from an adult who received the AZD1222 COVID-19 vaccine.

V gene TRBV28 combines with J gene TRBJ1-5; D is ambiguous. Germline CDR1 MDHEN, CDR2 SYDVKM. The CDR3 sequence is 14 residues long. Trimming pared 5 bases from V and 2 bases from J, leaving 10 bases between. The CDR3 loop reads CASSPDGRNQPQHF. The CDR3 DNA reads TGTGCCAGCAGTCCGGACGGACGCAATCAGCCCCAGCATTTT.

The chain couples TRBV10-3 to TRBJ1-6; 10 bases are a match to TRBD1. Germline lookup yields CDR1 ENHRY and CDR2 SYGVKD. The trim removed 7 bases at V and 8 bases at J, leaving 5 bases unmatched. The CDR3 consists of 14 residues. CDR3 in amino acids: CAIKGQGLDSPLHF. CDR3 nucleotides: TGTGCCATCAAGGGACAGGGGCTCGATTCACCCCTCCACTTT.

This clone was picked up one time. J is TRBJ2-7 and V is TRBV4-1; 10 nucleotides agree with TRBD2. Germline V lookup: CDR1 MGHRA, CDR2 YSYEKL. The CDR3 totals 15 residues. V shed 1 base, J shed 7 bases, and the junction held 7 bases outside the gene matches. The CDR3 is CASSQVRAGGKEQYF. The CDR3 nucleotides read TGCGCCAGCAGCCAAGTCAGAGCGGGAGGGAAAGAGCAGTACTTC.

The chain has TRBV7-2 and TRBJ2-1; D may be TRBD1 or TRBD2 (5 bases each). The CDR3 has 16 residues. The germline V gene encodes CDR1 SGHTA and CDR2 FQGNSA. The V gene lost 2 bases and the J gene lost 8 bases, with 19 bases spanning the gap. CDR3 DNA sequence: TGTGCCAGCAGCTTAATGTCCCAAGGGGCTAGCTATGAGCAGTTCTTC. As protein: CASSLMSQGASYEQFF. The whole variable domain, remainder taken from reference TRBV7-2 and TRBJ2-1, is GAGVSQSPSNKVTEKGKDVELRCDPISGHTALYWYRQSLGQGLEFLIYFQGNSAPDKSGLPSDRFSAERTGGSVSTLTIQRTQQEDSAVYLCASSLMSQGASYEQFFGPGTRLTVL.

This clone was found once. V gene TRBV11-2 combines with J gene TRBJ2-7; 12 nucleotides agree with TRBD1. Germline V gene sequence: CDR1 SGHAT, CDR2 FQNNGV. The length of the CDR3 is 14 residues. After removal of 5 bases from V and 7 bases from J, the junction contained 6 bases not matched to a gene. The CDR3 loop is CASSNRDRGLEQYF. Here the CDR3 DNA reads TGTGCCAGCAGCAACCGGGACAGGGGGCTTGAGCAGTACTTC.

The gene calls are TRBV27 and TRBJ2-1; a possible D gene is TRBD2 (5 bases). V shed 0 bases and J shed 2 bases, with 8 bases lying between them. Looked up from germline, CDR1 is MNHEY and CDR2 is SMNVEV (reference sequence). The CDR3 loop spans 15 amino acids. The CDR3 reads CASSLSWETYNEQFF. Written as DNA, the CDR3 is TGTGCCAGCAGTTTATCGTGGGAGACCTACAATGAGCAGTTCTTC.

The chain couples TRBV5-1 to TRBJ2-1; 14 bases match TRBD2. CDR3 length: 14 residues. V gave up 4 bases and J gave up 10 bases; unmatched junction bases: 4. Looked up from germline, CDR1 is SGHRS and CDR2 is YFSETQ. The CDR3, as DNA: TGCGCCAGCAGCCAGGGACTAGCGGGAGTGGAGCAGTTCTTC. This sequence encodes CASSQGLAGVEQFF.

The V and J genes are TRBV19 and TRBJ1-1, with D perhaps TRBD1 (5 bases). Germline CDR1 and CDR2: LNHDA and SQIVND (reference sequence). CDR3 length: 18 amino acids. Trimming shortened V by 6 bases and J by 2 bases, and 25 bases separated the two germline ends. The CDR3: CASSLSRAALGTNTEAFF. The CDR3 nucleotides read TGTGCCAGTAGCCTCTCCCGGGCCGCCCTGGGGACTAACACTGAAGCTTTCTTT.

A single count supports this clone. V gene TRBV5-1 combines with J gene TRBJ2-3; perhaps TRBD2 as D (6 bases). Trimming left V 0 bases short and J 2 bases short, with 7 bases between. Per germline, CDR1 SGHRS and CDR2 YFSETQ. CDR3 size: 14 residues. For the CDR3, the DNA is TGCGCCAGCAGCTTGGGGACTATCACAGATACGCAGTATTTT. This codes for CASSLGTITDTQYF.

This chain uses TRBV9 with TRBJ2-5; D perhaps matches TRBD2 (6 bases). Germline V CDR1 and CDR2: SGDLS, YYNGEE. This CDR3 contains 15 residues. Deletions cut 6 bases from V and 4 bases from J, with 19 bases between. The DNA for the CDR3 is TGTGCCAGCACCCAATTGGGGGGTATCACAGAGACCCAGTACTTC. This encodes CASTQLGGITETQYF.

The rearrangement links TRBV29-1 to TRBJ2-3, with a possible D match to TRBD2 (5 bases). CDR3 length: 14 amino acids. The V end was cut by 4 bases, the J end by 5 bases, with 16 bases between. Germline V lookup: CDR1 SQVTM, CDR2 ANQGSEA. CDR3 residues: CSVVPYRGGDTQYF. Written as DNA, the CDR3 is TGCAGCGTTGTACCTTACCGAGGAGGAGATACGCAGTATTTT.

This clone was picked up one time. The chain is built from TRBV5-6 and TRBJ2-3; D is uncertain. This CDR3 has 15 residues. Germline CDR1 is SGHDT and CDR2 is YYEEEE. Trimming removed 1 base at V and 0 bases at J, with 9 bases between. The chain's CDR3 is CASSLLHGSTDTQYF. CDR3 nucleotides: TGTGCCAGCAGCTTGTTACACGGAAGCACAGATACGCAGTATTTT.

This chain joins TRBV5-1 and TRBJ1-6, with TRBD1 identical over 8 bases. CDR1 is SGHRS and CDR2 is YFSETQ in the germline V gene. The CDR3 spans 14 residues. The ends lost 2 bases at V and 7 bases at J; junction bases unmatched: 2. CDR3 sequence (DNA): TGCGCCAGCAGCTTTGACAGGGGAAATTCACCCCTCCACTTT. Residues: CASSFDRGNSPLHF.

This clone was counted only a few times. CDR3 DNA sequence: TGTGCCAGCAGTCCGGGCCCCTCCTACGAGCAGTACTTC. Translating it yields CASSPGPSYEQYF. This chain links TRBV28 with TRBJ2-7; no definite D call. The CDR3 sequence is 13 residues long. V dropped 5 bases and J dropped 0 bases, with 8 bases sitting between them. Germline CDR1 MDHEN, CDR2 SYDVKM.

The chain combines TRBV11-2 with TRBJ2-7; possible D gene TRBD2, 6 bases. Deletions cut 1 base from V and 4 bases from J, with 14 bases between. CDR1 is SGHAT, CDR2 FQNNGV, per germline. CDR3 size: 15 residues. CDR3 amino acids: CASSLGVGLRYEQYF. In DNA, the CDR3 is TGTGCCAGCAGCTTAGGTGTGGGACTCCGATACGAGCAGTACTTC.

This clone showed up just once. V gene TRBV18 combines with J gene TRBJ1-1; TRBD1 agrees at 10 bases. Germline trimming cut 0 bases from V and 4 bases from J; bases unmatched to any gene: 11. Germline V gene lookup returns CDR1 KGHSH and CDR2 LQKENI. The CDR3 sequence is 18 residues long. The DNA of the CDR3 is TGTGCCAGCTCACCACCGGACAGGGGGGCCGTAGTTGGCACTGAAGCTTTCTTT. Amino acids: CASSPPDRGAVVGTEAFF. The variable domain in full, completed from reference TRBV18 and TRBJ1-1, reads NAGVMQNPRHLVRRRGQEARLRCSPMKGHSHVYWYRQLPEEGLKFMVYLQKENIIDESGMPKERFSAEFPKEGPSILRIQQVVRGDSAAYFCASSPPDRGAVVGTEAFFGQGTRLTVV.

The chain uses TRBV28 and TRBJ2-3, with 8 bases lining up with TRBD2. CDR3 length equals 14 residues. The V gene's germline CDR1 is MDHEN and CDR2 SYDVKM. V lost 2 bases to trimming and J lost 5 bases; unmatched junction nucleotides: 3. The DNA of the CDR3 is TGTGCCAGCAGTTTAGGAGCGGGGGTAGATACGCAGTATTTT. Translation gives CASSLGAGVDTQYF.

This chain connects TRBV5-3 to TRBJ2-6, with D unclear. TRBV5-3 carries the ORF label, with uncertain function. CDR3 length: 17 residues. Trimming cost V 0 bases and J 1 base, with 11 bases left between them. The CDR3 is CARSLEGLSSGANVLTF. CDR3 bases: TGTGCCAGAAGCTTGGAAGGGCTCTCTTCTGGGGCCAACGTCCTGACTTTC.

The V call is TRBV3-1 (or the pseudogene TRBV3-2), the J call TRBJ1-6, with D possibly being TRBD1 (6 bases). V lost 2 bases and J lost 8, with 7 bases in between. Germline V gives CDR1 LGHDT, CDR2 YNNKEL (reference sequence). The CDR3 spans 13 residues. Here the CDR3 reads CASSQNRDSPLHF. CDR3 sequence (DNA): TGTGCCAGCAGCCAAAACAGGGATTCACCCCTCCACTTT.

The chain combines TRBV19 with TRBJ2-1; D not certain. The CDR3 loop spans 12 amino acids. V was shortened by 1 base and J by 9 bases, with 7 bases between the two germline ends. Looked up from germline, CDR1 is LNHDA and CDR2 is SQIVND (reference sequence). This CDR3 reads CASSIGGGEQFF. The CDR3 DNA follows: TGTGCCAGTAGTATAGGCGGCGGTGAGCAGTTCTTC.

The chain has TRBV6-5 and TRBJ2-3, with D tentatively TRBD2 (5 bases). The CDR3 runs 14 residues. V was cut by 6 bases and J by 2 bases, with 12 bases left in between. Germline V gene data show CDR1 as MNHEY and CDR2 as SVGAGI. For the CDR3, the DNA is TGTGCCAGCAGAAGGACTTTAATCACAGATACGCAGTATTTT. Its translation: CASRRTLITDTQYF.

This chain links TRBV6-6 with TRBJ2-3; D is perhaps TRBD2 (5 bases). Trimming pared 6 bases from V and 6 bases from J, leaving 7 bases between. The germline gives CDR1 MNHNY, CDR2 SVGAGI (reference sequence). The CDR3 is made up of 11 amino acids. CDR3 DNA: TGTGCCAGCAGAGTAGCGGATACGCAGTATTTT. This translates into CASRVADTQYF.

The chain combines TRBV2 with TRBJ2-3; either TRBD1 or TRBD2 may supply D (5 bases each). CDR3 size: 14 residues. Germline CDR1 is SNHLY and CDR2 is FYNNEI. The germline V and J ends were trimmed by 2 bases and 6 bases, with 12 bases remaining between them. The CDR3 nucleotides are TGTGCCAGCAGTGAAAGGCTGGGACGGGATACGCAGTATTTT. Protein product: CASSERLGRDTQYF.

The chain uses TRBV27 and TRBJ2-2; D might be TRBD2 (5 bases). Trimming cost V 6 bases and J 3 bases, with 14 bases left between them. CDR3 length: 15 residues. Germline CDR1 and CDR2: MNHEY and SMNVEV (reference sequence). CDR3 loop: CASSFGGGDTGELFF. The CDR3 nucleotides are TGTGCCAGCAGCTTTGGAGGAGGAGACACCGGGGAGCTGTTTTTT.

The chain uses TRBV7-2 and TRBJ1-3, with unresolved D. In germline, CDR1 is SGHTA, CDR2 FQGNSA. The CDR3 runs 19 residues. V lost 6 bases and J 0 bases, leaving 24 bases between the germline ends. Written as DNA, the CDR3 is TGTGCCAGCAGTCGCACCTTTTTGGACGGATTAAACTCTGGAAACACCATATATTTT. This encodes CASSRTFLDGLNSGNTIYF.

This chain uses TRBV7-8 with TRBJ2-7, with D possibly TRBD2 on 6 matching bases. The CDR3 is made up of 13 amino acids. The V and J ends lost 3 bases and 5 bases respectively, with 11 bases between them. Per germline, CDR1 SGHVS and CDR2 FQNEAQ. CDR3 loop: CASSFRESNEQYF. CDR3 nucleotide sequence: TGTGCCAGCAGCTTTCGGGAGAGCAACGAGCAGTACTTC.

The J gene is TRBJ2-7, the V gene TRBV2; TRBD1 matches at 8 bases. CDR1 is SNHLY, CDR2 FYNNEI, per germline. CDR3 size: 13 residues. Trimming took 7 bases from V and 1 from J; bases not matched to a gene: 3. The CDR3 DNA is TGTGCCAGCAATGGACAGGGATCCTACGAGCAGTACTTC. It specifies CASNGQGSYEQYF.

The chain employs TRBV5-1 and TRBJ2-5; TRBD1 is a possible D gene (5 bases). The CDR3 loop spans 17 amino acids. Trimming stripped 5 bases from V and 5 bases from J, with 25 bases between. Germline V gives CDR1 SGHRS, CDR2 YFSETQ. The CDR3 nucleotides are TGCGCCAGCAGGTCCTCTCTCTCTCTGGTGGGGCCTGAGACCCAGTACTTC. Translation: CASRSSLSLVGPETQYF.